Below, one T cell receptor beta chain is given with its context. As yet, its antigen is unknown. This sample stems from a study of glioma-infiltrating T cells. Study results and caveats: Gliomas, especially low-grade, showed above-expected tissue-blood divergence; non-neoplastic patients showed below. CDR3 overlap between tissue and blood was very small.

Using RNA template, CDR3s of TCR alpha and beta were amplified with iRepertoire arm-PCR. Input was roughly 100-450 ng of tissue mRNA or PBMC total RNA. MiXCR, applied by TCRdb to the multiplex PCR reads, yields one record per CDR3 protein. The data show some 10,000 distinct CDR3 sequences, with roughly 59% seen just once and roughly 20% held by the top ten. The material sequenced was glioma tissue, nonneoplastic brain tissue, or PBMCs (not recorded which). This sequence was found in a human donor with low-grade glioma or glioblastoma, undergoing nonglioma brain surgery, or in good health (not recorded which).

CDR3 nucleotides: TGTGCCAGCAGAACGGACAGGGGGCACCAAGATACGCAGTTCTTC. It translates to CASRTDRGHQDTQFF. The V call is TRBV5-8, the J call TRBJ2-1; 11 bases agree with TRBD1. J lost 12 bases, V lost 5 bases, and 13 bases had no gene match. CDR1 SGHTS and CDR2 YDEGEE come from the germline V gene. The CDR3 has 15 residues.